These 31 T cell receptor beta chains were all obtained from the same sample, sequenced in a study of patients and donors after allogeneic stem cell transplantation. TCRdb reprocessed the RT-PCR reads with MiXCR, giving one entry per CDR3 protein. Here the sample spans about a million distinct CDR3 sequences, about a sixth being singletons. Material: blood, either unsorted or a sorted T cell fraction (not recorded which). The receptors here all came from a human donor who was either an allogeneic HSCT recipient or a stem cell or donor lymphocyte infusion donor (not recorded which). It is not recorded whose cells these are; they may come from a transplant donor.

Here the CDR3 reads CASSHLVGGGPLHEQYF. Here the CDR3 DNA reads TGTGCCAGCTCGCACCTTGTGGGGGGAGGGCCTTTACACGAGCAGTACTTC. The chain has TRBV6-1 and TRBJ2-7, with 7 bases identical to TRBD2. CDR1 and CDR2 from the germline V gene are MNHNS and SASEGT. There are 17 residues in the CDR3. Losses at the gene ends were 8 bases for V and 5 bases for J; bases not matched to a gene: 21.

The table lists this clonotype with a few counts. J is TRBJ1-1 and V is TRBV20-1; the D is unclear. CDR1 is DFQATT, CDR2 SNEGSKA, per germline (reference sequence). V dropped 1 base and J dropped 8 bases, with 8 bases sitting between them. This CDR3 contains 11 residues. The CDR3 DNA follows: TGCAGTGCTAGAGGCGCGCGAGAAGCTTTCTTT. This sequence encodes CSARGAREAFF.

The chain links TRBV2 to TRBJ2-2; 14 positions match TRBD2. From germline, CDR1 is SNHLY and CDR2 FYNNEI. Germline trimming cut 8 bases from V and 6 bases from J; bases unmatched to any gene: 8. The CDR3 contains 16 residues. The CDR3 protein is CASFSQTSGGAGELFF. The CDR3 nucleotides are TGTGCCAGCTTTTCCCAGACTAGCGGGGGGGCCGGGGAGCTGTTTTTT.

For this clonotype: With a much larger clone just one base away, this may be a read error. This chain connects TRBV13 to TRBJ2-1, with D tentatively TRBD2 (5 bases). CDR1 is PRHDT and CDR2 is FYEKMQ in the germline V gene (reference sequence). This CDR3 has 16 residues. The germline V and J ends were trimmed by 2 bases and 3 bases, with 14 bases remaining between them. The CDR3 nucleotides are TGTGCCAGCAGCTTATCACGGGGAATCGGCTACAATGAGCAGTTCTTC. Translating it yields CASSLSRGIGYNEQFF.

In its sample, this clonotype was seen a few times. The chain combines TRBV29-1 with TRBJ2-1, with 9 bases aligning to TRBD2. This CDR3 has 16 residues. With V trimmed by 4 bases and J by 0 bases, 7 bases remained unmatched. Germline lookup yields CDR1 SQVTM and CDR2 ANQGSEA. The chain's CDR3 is CSVVSWRGGSYNEQFF. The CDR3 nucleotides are TGCAGCGTTGTTTCCTGGCGGGGGGGCTCCTACAATGAGCAGTTCTTC.

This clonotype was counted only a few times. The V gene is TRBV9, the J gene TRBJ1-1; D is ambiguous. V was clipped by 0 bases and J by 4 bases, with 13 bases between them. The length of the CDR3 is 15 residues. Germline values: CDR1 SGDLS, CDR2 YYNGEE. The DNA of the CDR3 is TGTGCCAGCAGCGTAGCTGGGATAGGCGGCACTGAAGCTTTCTTT. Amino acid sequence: CASSVAGIGGTEAFF.

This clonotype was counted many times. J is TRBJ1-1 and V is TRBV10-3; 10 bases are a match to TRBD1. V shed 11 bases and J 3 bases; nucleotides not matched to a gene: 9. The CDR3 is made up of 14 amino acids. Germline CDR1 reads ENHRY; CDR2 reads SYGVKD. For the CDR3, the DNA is TGTGCCGCGGAGACAGGGGGCGAGGACACTGAAGCTTTCTTT. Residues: CAAETGGEDTEAFF.

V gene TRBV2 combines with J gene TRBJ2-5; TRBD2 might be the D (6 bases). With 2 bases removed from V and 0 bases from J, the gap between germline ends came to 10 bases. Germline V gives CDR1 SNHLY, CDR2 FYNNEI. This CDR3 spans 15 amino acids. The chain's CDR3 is CASSETGVHQETQYF. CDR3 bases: TGTGCCAGCAGTGAAACGGGGGTACACCAAGAGACCCAGTACTTC. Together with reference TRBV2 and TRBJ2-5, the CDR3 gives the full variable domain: EPEVTQTPSHQVTQMGQEVILRCVPISNHLYFYWYRQILGQKVEFLVSFYNNEISEKSEIFDDQFSVERPDGSNFTLKIRSTKLEDSAMYFCASSETGVHQETQYFGPGTRLLVL.

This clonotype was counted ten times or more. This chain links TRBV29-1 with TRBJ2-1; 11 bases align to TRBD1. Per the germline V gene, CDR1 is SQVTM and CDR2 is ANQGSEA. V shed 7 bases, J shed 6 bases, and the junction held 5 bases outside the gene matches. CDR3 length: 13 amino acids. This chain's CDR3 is CSGPGQGVNEQFF. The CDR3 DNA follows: TGCAGCGGGCCGGGACAGGGGGTCAATGAGCAGTTCTTC.

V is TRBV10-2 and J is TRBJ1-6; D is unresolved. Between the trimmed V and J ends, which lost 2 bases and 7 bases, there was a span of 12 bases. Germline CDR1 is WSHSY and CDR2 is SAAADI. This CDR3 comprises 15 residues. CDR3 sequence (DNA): TGCGCCAGCAGTGAGACGGGCACAAGAAATTCACCCCTCCACTTT. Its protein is CASSETGTRNSPLHF.

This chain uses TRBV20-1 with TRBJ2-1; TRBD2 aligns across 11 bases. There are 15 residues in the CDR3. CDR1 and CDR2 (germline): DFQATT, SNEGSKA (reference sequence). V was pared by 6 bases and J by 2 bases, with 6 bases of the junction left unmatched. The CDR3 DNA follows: TGCAGTGCCACGACTAGCGGGGAGACCTACAATGAGCAGTTCTTC. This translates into CSATTSGETYNEQFF.

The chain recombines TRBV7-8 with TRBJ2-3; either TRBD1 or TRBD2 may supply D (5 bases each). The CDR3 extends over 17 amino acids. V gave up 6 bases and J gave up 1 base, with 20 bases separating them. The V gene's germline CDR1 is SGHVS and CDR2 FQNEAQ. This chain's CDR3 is CASSSAGTQGGTDTQYF. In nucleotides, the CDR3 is TGTGCCAGCAGTTCTGCCGGGACCCAGGGCGGCACAGATACGCAGTATTTT.

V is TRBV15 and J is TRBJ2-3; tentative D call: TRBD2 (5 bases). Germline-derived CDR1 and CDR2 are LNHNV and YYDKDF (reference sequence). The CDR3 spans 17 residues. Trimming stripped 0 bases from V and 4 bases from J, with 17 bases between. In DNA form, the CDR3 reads TGTGCCACCAGCAGAGATCAGGCGACTAACCCCCCAGATACGCAGTATTTT. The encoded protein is CATSRDQATNPPDTQYF.

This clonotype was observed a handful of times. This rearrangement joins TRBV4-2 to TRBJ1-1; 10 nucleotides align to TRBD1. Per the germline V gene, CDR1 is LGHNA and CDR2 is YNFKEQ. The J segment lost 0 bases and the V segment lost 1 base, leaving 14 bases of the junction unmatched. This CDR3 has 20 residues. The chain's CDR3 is CASSQGGGTGDGWMNTEAFF. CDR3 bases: TGTGCCAGCAGCCAAGGGGGAGGGACAGGGGATGGTTGGATGAACACTGAAGCTTTCTTT.

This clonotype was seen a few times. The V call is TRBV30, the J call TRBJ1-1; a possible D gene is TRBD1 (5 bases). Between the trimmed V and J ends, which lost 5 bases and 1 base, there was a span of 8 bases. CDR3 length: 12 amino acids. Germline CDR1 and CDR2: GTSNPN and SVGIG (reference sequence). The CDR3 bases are TGTGCCTGGGCGGACAAGAACACTGAAGCTTTCTTT. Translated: CAWADKNTEAFF.

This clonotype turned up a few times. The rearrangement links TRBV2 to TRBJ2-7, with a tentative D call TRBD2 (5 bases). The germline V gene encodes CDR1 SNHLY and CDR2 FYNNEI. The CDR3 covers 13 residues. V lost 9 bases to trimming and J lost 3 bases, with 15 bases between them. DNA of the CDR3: TGTGCCAGTACGGAGGTCACCTTCTACGAGCAGTACTTC. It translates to CASTEVTFYEQYF. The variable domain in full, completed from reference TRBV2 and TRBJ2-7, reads EPEVTQTPSHQVTQMGQEVILRCVPISNHLYFYWYRQILGQKVEFLVSFYNNEISEKSEIFDDQFSVERPDGSNFTLKIRSTKLEDSAMYFCASTEVTFYEQYFGPGTRLTVT.

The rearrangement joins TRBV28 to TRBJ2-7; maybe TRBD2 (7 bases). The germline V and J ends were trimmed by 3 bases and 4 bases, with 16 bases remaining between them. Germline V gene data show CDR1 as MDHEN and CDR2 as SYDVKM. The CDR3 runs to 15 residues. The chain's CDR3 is CASSLGRGGVYEQYF. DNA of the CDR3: TGTGCCAGCAGTTTGGGGAGGGGGGGCGTTTACGAGCAGTACTTC.

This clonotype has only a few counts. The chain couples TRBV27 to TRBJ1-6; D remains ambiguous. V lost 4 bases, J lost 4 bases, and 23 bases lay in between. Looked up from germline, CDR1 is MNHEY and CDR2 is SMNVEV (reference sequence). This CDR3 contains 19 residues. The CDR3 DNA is TGTGCCAGCAGTTCCTGGAATAGAAAGGTCGAGACTTATAATTCACCCCTCCACTTT. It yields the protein CASSSWNRKVETYNSPLHF.

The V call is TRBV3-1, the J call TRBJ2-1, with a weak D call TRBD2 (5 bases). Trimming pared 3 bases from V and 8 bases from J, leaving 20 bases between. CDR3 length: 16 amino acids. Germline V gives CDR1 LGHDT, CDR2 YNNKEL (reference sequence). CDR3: CASSHKVLRASDEQFF. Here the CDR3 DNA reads TGTGCCAGCAGCCATAAGGTGTTGCGGGCCAGTGATGAGCAGTTCTTC.

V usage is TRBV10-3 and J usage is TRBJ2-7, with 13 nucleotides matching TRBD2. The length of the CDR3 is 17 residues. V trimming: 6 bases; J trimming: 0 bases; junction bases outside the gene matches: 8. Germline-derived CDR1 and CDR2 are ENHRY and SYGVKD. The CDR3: CAIRGGLAGISSYEQYF. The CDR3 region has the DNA TGTGCCATCAGGGGGGGACTAGCGGGGATTAGCTCCTACGAGCAGTACTTC.

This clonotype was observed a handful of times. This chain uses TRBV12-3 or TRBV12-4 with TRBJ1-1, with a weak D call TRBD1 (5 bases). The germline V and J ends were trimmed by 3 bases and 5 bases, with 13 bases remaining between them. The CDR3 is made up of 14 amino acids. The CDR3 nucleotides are TGTGCCAGCAGTTTGTGGGCTGGGGGTACTGAAGCTTTCTTT. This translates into CASSLWAGGTEAFF.

CDR3: CASSDGTGGRGNQPQHF. For the CDR3, the DNA is TGTGCCAGCAGTGATGGGACAGGGGGTAGGGGGAATCAGCCCCAGCATTTT. V and J are TRBV2 and TRBJ1-5; TRBD1 matches 11 bases. The V gene end was trimmed by 3 bases and the J gene end by 4 bases; junction bases not matched to a gene: 8. CDR1 is SNHLY and CDR2 is FYNNEI in the germline V gene. This CDR3 has 17 residues. The full variable domain, completed using reference TRBV2 and TRBJ1-5, is EPEVTQTPSHQVTQMGQEVILRCVPISNHLYFYWYRQILGQKVEFLVSFYNNEISEKSEIFDDQFSVERPDGSNFTLKIRSTKLEDSAMYFCASSDGTGGRGNQPQHFGDGTRLSIL.

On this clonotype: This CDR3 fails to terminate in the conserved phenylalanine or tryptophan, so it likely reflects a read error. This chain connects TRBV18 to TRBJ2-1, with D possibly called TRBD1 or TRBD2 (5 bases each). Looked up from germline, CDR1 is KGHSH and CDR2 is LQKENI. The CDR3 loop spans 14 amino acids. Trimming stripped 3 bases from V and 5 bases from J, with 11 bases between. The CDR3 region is CASSPGTSHNEQFL. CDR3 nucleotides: TGTGCCAGCTCACCGGGGACCTCACACAATGAGCAGTTCCTC.

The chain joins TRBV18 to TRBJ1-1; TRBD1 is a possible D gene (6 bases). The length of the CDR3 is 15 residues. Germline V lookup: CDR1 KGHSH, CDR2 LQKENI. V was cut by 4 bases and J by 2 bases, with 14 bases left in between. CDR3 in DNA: TGTGCCAGCTCACTTACACAGGGTTTCAACACTGAAGCTTTCTTT. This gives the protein CASSLTQGFNTEAFF.

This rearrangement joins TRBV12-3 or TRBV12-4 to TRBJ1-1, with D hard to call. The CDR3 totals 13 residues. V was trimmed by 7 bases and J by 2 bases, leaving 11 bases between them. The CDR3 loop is CASTTDSNTEAFF. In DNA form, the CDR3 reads TGTGCCAGCACTACAGATTCAAACACTGAAGCTTTCTTT.

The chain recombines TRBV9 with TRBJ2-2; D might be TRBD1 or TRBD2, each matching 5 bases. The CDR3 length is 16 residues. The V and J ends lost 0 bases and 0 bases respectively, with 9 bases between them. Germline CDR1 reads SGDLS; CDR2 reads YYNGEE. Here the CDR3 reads CASSVGGATNTGELFF. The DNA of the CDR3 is TGTGCCAGCAGCGTAGGAGGGGCCACGAACACCGGGGAGCTGTTTTTT.

CDR3 DNA: TGTGCCAGCAGCCCTGCGGACCTCAATCAGCCCCAGCATTTT. Translation: CASSPADLNQPQHF. The chain joins TRBV2 to TRBJ1-5, with D hard to call. Trimming shortened V by 6 bases and J by 3 bases, and 12 bases separated the two germline ends. The germline V gene encodes CDR1 SNHLY and CDR2 FYNNEI. The CDR3 extends over 14 amino acids.

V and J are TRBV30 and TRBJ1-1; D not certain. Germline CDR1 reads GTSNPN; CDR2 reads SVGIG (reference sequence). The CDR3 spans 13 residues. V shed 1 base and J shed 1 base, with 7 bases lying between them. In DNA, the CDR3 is TGTGCCTGGAGTGCCGGGCAGAACACTGAAGCTTTCTTT. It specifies CAWSAGQNTEAFF.

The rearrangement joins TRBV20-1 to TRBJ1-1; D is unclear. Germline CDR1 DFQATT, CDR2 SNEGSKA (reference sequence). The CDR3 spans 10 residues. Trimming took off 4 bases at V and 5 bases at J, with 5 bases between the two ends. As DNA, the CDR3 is TGCAGTGCTATGGGGACTGAAGCTTTCTTT. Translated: CSAMGTEAFF.

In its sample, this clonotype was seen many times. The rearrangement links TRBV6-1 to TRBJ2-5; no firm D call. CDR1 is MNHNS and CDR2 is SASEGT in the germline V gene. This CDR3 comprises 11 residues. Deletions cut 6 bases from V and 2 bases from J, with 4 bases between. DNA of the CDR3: TGTGCCAGCAGCGAGCAAGAGACCCAGTACTTC. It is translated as CASSEQETQYF.

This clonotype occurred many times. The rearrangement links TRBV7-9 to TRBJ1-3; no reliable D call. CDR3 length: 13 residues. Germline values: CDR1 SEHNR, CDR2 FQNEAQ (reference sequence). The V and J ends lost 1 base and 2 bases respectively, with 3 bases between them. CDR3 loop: CASSLDPGNTIYF. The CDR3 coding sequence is TGTGCCAGCAGCTTAGATCCTGGAAACACCATATATTTT. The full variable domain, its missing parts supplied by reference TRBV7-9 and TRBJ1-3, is DTGVSQNPRHKITKRGQNVTFRCDPISEHNRLYWYRQTLGQGPEFLTYFQNEAQLEKSRLLSDRFSAERPKGSFSTLEIQRTEQGDSAMYLCASSLDPGNTIYFGEGSWLTVV.